This paragraph reports one T cell receptor (beta chain). Its antigen is not known. Sequenced by immunoSEQ multiplex PCR; TCRdb stores in-frame clones only, minus some. The sample lists 25,000 to 35,000 clones; 70% were seen once. This entry comes from a study of PD-1 blockade in classical Hodgkin lymphoma. Study as a whole: Intravenous infusions of nivolumab 3 mg/kg reached patients every 2 weeks.

Broader study findings: Nivolumab initiation under 1 year post-ASCT meant exclusion. Complete responders had baseline diversity similar to newly diagnosed patients.

Germline-derived CDR1 and CDR2 are SEHNR and FQNEAQ (reference sequence). Trimming at V came to 2 bases and at J to 6 bases, leaving 2 bases not matched to a gene. The CDR3 consists of 13 residues. After autologous stem cell transplantation all patients relapsed, and prior brentuximab vedotin exposure differed between cohorts. This receptor was obtained from a human donor with classical Hodgkin lymphoma. Sequencing was performed on peripheral blood mononuclear cells (PBMCs), taken before the second cycle of nivolumab. The chain links TRBV7-9 to TRBJ2-3; TRBD1 agrees at 7 bases. CDR3 protein: CASSLIRGDTQYF. The CDR3 coding sequence is TGTGCCAGCAGCTTAATCAGGGGGGATACGCAGTATTTT. Full variable domain (missing parts from reference TRBV7-9 and TRBJ2-3): DTGVSQNPRHKITKRGQNVTFRCDPISEHNRLYWYRQTLGQGPEFLTYFQNEAQLEKSRLLSDRFSAERPKGSFSTLEIQRTEQGDSAMYLCASSLIRGDTQYFGPGTRLTVL.